Listed below are T cell receptor beta chains from one sample, sequenced in a study of cytomegalovirus exposure and HLA in healthy donors. Using immunoSEQ multiplex PCR, the repertoire was profiled, and TCRdb retains in-frame clones only, with some absent. The table records 250,000 to 300,000 clones, 85% to 90% of them present only once. Sample: PBMCs. Receptor source: a woman younger than 35 in good health and CMV-seronegative. Each CDR3 is given with its conserved first and last residue. D genes are given only for firm matches. The size entry is marked missing in some rows and otherwise reads once, few, many or a size class.

d_gene,v_gene,j_gene,abundance,CDR3nt,CDR3aa
TRBD2,TRBV25-1,TRBJ2-5,-,TGTGCCAGCAGTCAGGGAGGGTCAGAGACCCAGTACTTC,CASSQGGSETQYF
TRBD2,TRBV19,TRBJ2-3,-,TGTGCCAGTAGGAAAGGACTAGCGGGGGGGCATAGGGATACGCAGTATTTT,CASRKGLAGGHRDTQYF
-,TRBV5-6,TRBJ1-5,-,TGTGCCAGCAGCTTGGGGGGCGCGGTCGGTCAGCCCCAGCATTTT,CASSLGGAVGQPQHF
TRBD1,TRBV2,TRBJ1-6,-,TGTGCCAGCAGTGAAACAGGGGGCGGGTCACCCCTCCACTTT,CASSETGGGSPLHF
TRBD2,TRBV4-3,TRBJ2-2,few,TGCGCCAGCAGCCCTGGACTAGCGGGGGAGACCGGGGAGCTGTTTTTT,CASSPGLAGETGELFF
-,TRBV4-3,TRBJ1-2,-,TGCGCCAGCAGCCAAGACCCGGGAGGCTATGGCTACACCTTC,CASSQDPGGYGYTF
-,TRBV5-1,TRBJ2-3,-,TGCGCCAGCAGCTTGATAGGGGCTTGGGGCACAGATACGCAGTATTTT,CASSLIGAWGTDTQYF
TRBD1,TRBV14,TRBJ1-2,-,TGTGCCAGCAGCCAAGTATCTGGGACAGGGGGCTTCTATGGCTACACCTTC,CASSQVSGTGGFYGYTF
TRBD2,TRBV29-1,TRBJ2-7,once,TGCAGCGCCAGTGTCGGGGGGGTGATCTACGAGCAGTACTTC,CSASVGGVIYEQYF
-,TRBV27,TRBJ2-7,once,TGTGCCAGCAGTTTATGGGGCCGCGACAGCTACGAGCAGTACTTC,CASSLWGRDSYEQYF
TRBD2,TRBV5-1,TRBJ2-2,-,TGCGCCAGCACCGTCTCGAGCGGGGGGGCCCCCGGGGAGCTGTTTTTT,CASTVSSGGAPGELFF
-,TRBV14,TRBJ2-7,-,TGTGCCAGCAGCCAAGACCTTCGACAGGGCGCGGGGTTCTACGAGCAGTACTTC,CASSQDLRQGAGFYEQYF
-,TRBV9,TRBJ1-2,-,TGTGCCAGCAGCGTAGCCGTGGGGGGGTTCTATGGCTACACCTTC,CASSVAVGGFYGYTF
TRBD1,TRBV29-1,TRBJ2-1,-,TGCAGCGTCCACAGGGGAAACGAGCAGTTCTTC,CSVHRGNEQFF
TRBD1,TRBV19,TRBJ2-1,few,TGTGCCAGTAGTCCGACAGGGGGCAGGTCCGATGAGCAGTTCTTC,CASSPTGGRSDEQFF
-,TRBV28,TRBJ1-1,-,TGTGCCAGCAGTTTATTCAGCACTGAAGCTTTCTTT,CASSLFSTEAFF
TRBD1,TRBV18,TRBJ1-1,-,TGTGCCAGCTCACCCGGACAGGGGGCTGTGGGAGCTTTCTTT,CASSPGQGAVGAFF
TRBD1,TRBV4-1,TRBJ1-1,-,TGCGCCAGCAGCCAAGATGATTGGACAGGGAAAGAAGCTTTCTTT,CASSQDDWTGKEAFF
TRBD1,TRBV5-6,TRBJ2-7,-,TGTGCCAGCAGCCCCGGGACAGGGGTATACGAGCAGTACTTC,CASSPGTGVYEQYF
-,TRBV18,TRBJ1-1,-,TGTGCCAGCTCACCACGGGCAGCCGAAGCTTTCTTT,CASSPRAAEAFF
-,TRBV7-9,TRBJ2-1,-,TGTGCCAGCAGCTTATCGGTCTTTGACAATGAGCAGTTCTTC,CASSLSVFDNEQFF
TRBD1,TRBV6-4,TRBJ1-5,-,TGTGCCAGCATCGGACAGGGTCCTAATCAGCCCCAGCATTTT,CASIGQGPNQPQHF
-,TRBV19,TRBJ2-1,few,TGTGCCAGTAGTATGGGTAGGGGCTCCTACAATGAGCAGTTCTTC,CASSMGRGSYNEQFF
-,TRBV19,TRBJ1-5,few,TGTGCCAGTACCCCGTCGGGGGGCTCCCAGCCCCAGCATTTT,CASTPSGGSQPQHF
-,TRBV7-3,TRBJ2-1,-,TGTGCCAGCAGCTTACAGGACAGCCGCTCCTACAATGAGCAGTTCTTC,CASSLQDSRSYNEQFF
-,TRBV2,TRBJ1-5,-,TGTGCCAGCAGGACGGAACAGATCCCTCAGCCCCAGCATTTT,CASRTEQIPQPQHF
TRBD1,TRBV25-1,TRBJ1-2,-,TGTGCCAGCAGTGAATCGGACAGGGGGATTGGCTACACCTTC,CASSESDRGIGYTF
-,TRBV9,TRBJ2-1,-,TGTGCCAGCAGCGTAGCTCCATCAGGGATCTACCCCTACAATGAGCAGTTCTTC,CASSVAPSGIYPYNEQFF
-,TRBV29-1,TRBJ2-1,-,TGCAGCGTTGTCCCAGGGCATAGCTCCTACAATGAGCAGTTCTTC,CSVVPGHSSYNEQFF
TRBD2,TRBV9,TRBJ2-1,-,TGTGCCAGCAGCGTAGGGAGCGGGGGTTACAATGAGCAGTTCTTC,CASSVGSGGYNEQFF
TRBD2,TRBV11-3,TRBJ2-3,-,TGTGCCAGCAGCTTGGGGGGGGAGGCAGATACGCAGTATTTT,CASSLGGEADTQYF
-,TRBV7-9,TRBJ2-7,few,TGTGCCAGCAGCTTAGTGGCAGGCCGGGGATACGAGCAGTACTTC,CASSLVAGRGYEQYF
-,TRBV9,TRBJ2-3,-,TGTGCCAGCAGCGTAGGAGGCAGGGAGCAGTATTTT,CASSVGGREQYF
TRBD1,TRBV7-9,TRBJ2-1,-,TGTGCCAGCAGCTTAGTAGGGACAGGGGGCAATGAGCAGTTCTTC,CASSLVGTGGNEQFF
-,TRBV4-1,TRBJ1-1,-,TGCGCCAGCAGCCAAGATAAACGGGGAGCTTTCTTT,CASSQDKRGAFF
-,TRBV5-1,TRBJ2-3,-,TGCGCCAGCAGCTTGGAACTAGCCCCAGATACGCAGTATTTT,CASSLELAPDTQYF
TRBD1,TRBV7-9,TRBJ2-1,-,TGTGCCAGCAGCTCAAGACAGGGCAATGAGCAGTTCTTC,CASSSRQGNEQFF
TRBD1,TRBV27,TRBJ1-6,few,TGTGCCAGCAGTGGGACAGGGGATAATTCACCCCTCCACTTT,CASSGTGDNSPLHF
-,TRBV7-9,TRBJ2-5,-,TGTGCCAGCAGCTTAGCGCTTAGACAGGTCCAAGAGACCCAGTACTTC,CASSLALRQVQETQYF
-,TRBV2,TRBJ1-1,-,TGTGCCAGGACCCGAGGACAGCCGAACACTGAAGCTTTCTTT,CARTRGQPNTEAFF
-,TRBV7-9,TRBJ2-6,-,TGTGCCAGCAGACCACCAGTCAAGGGGTCTCTCTCTGGGGCCAACGTCCTGACTTTC,CASRPPVKGSLSGANVLTF
-,TRBV28,TRBJ2-1,-,TGTGCCAGCACAGCGACCAATGAGCAGTTCTTC,CASTATNEQFF
-,TRBV7-3,TRBJ2-3,-,TGTGCCAGCAGCCCCTTCGGGGGAAGCACAGATACGCAGTATTTT,CASSPFGGSTDTQYF
-,TRBV5-1,TRBJ1-2,-,TGCGCCAGCAGCTTGGGCCAGGACTATGGCTACACCTTC,CASSLGQDYGYTF
TRBD1,TRBV19,TRBJ2-2,-,TGTGCCAGTAGTAATCCCCCCGGGACAGGGGTAGCCGGGGAGCTGTTTTTT,CASSNPPGTGVAGELFF
TRBD2,TRBV19,TRBJ2-5,once,TGTGCCAGTAGTCTAACTAGCGGGGGAGAGACCCAGTACTTC,CASSLTSGGETQYF
-,TRBV27,TRBJ2-1,-,TGTGCCAGCTCCCCCGGGGGGCCTTACAATGAGCAGTTCTTC,CASSPGGPYNEQFF
-,TRBV18,TRBJ1-2,-,TGTGCCAGCTCACCGGTGTCGATACAAACGAACTATGGCTACACCTTC,CASSPVSIQTNYGYTF
TRBD1,TRBV5-3,TRBJ2-2,-,TGTGCCAGAGGACAGGGGTTCACCGGGGAGCTGTTTTTT,CARGQGFTGELFF
-,TRBV4-1,TRBJ2-2,-,TGCGCCAGCAGCCAAGACAACAGGGTCACGAACACCGGGGAGCTGTTTTTT,CASSQDNRVTNTGELFF
-,TRBV7-2,TRBJ1-2,-,TGTGCCAGCAGCTTAATCGGGAACTATGGCTACACCTTC,CASSLIGNYGYTF
TRBD1,TRBV25-1,TRBJ2-1,-,TGTGCCAGCAGTGATCCGACAGGGAGAAATGAGCAGTTCTTC,CASSDPTGRNEQFF
-,TRBV19,TRBJ2-1,-,TGTGCCAGTAAAGGGGCTAGTTCTATCTCCTACAATGAGCAGTTCTTC,CASKGASSISYNEQFF
-,TRBV28,TRBJ1-4,-,TGTGCCAGCAGTTCCCGGGAGAGAGAAAAACTGTTTTTT,CASSSREREKLFF
TRBD2,TRBV28,TRBJ2-1,-,TGTGCCAGCAGTTACCCCGGGACTAGCGGGGGGGCGTTTGTTGAGCAGTTCTTC,CASSYPGTSGGAFVEQFF